This passage covers 24 T cell receptor beta chains from one sample sequenced in a study of cytomegalovirus exposure and HLA in healthy donors. The PCR employed 60 Vbeta primers together with 13 Jbeta primers. The method was immunoSEQ multiplex PCR; TCRdb's version includes in-frame clones alone and lacks a portion of them. The repertoire consists of some 140,000 clones, with more than 70% occurring once and the leading ten covering about 1%. Material for sequencing was PBMCs. The receptors were sampled from a woman between 55 and 75 years old in good health and CMV-seronegative.

The chain recombines TRBV27 with TRBJ1-4; 7 nucleotides line up with TRBD1. V shed 8 bases, J shed 5 bases, and the junction held 8 bases outside the gene matches. This CDR3 is 14 amino acids long. Germline values: CDR1 MNHEY, CDR2 SMNVEV (reference sequence). CDR3 region: CASGRTGGNEKLFF. CDR3 DNA: TGTGCCAGCGGGAGGACAGGAGGGAATGAAAAACTGTTTTTT. The variable domain in full, completed from reference TRBV27 and TRBJ1-4, reads EAQVTQNPRYLITVTGKKLTVTCSQNMNHEYMSWYRQDPGLGLRQIYYSMNVEVTDKGDVPEGYKVSRKEKRNFPLILESPSPNQTSLYFCASGRTGGNEKLFFGSGTQLSVL.

The J gene is TRBJ1-4, the V gene TRBV6-5, with TRBD1 matching over 8 bases. Germline trimming cut 2 bases from V and 7 bases from J; bases unmatched to any gene: 9. The CDR3 is 16 residues long. CDR1 and CDR2 (germline): MNHEY, SVGAGI. The DNA of the CDR3 is TGTGCCAGCAGTTACACGCGGACAGGGAGATTTGAAAAACTGTTTTTT. It translates to CASSYTRTGRFEKLFF.

This chain connects TRBV9 to TRBJ2-6; 8 positions match TRBD2. Germline V gives CDR1 SGDLS, CDR2 YYNGEE. This CDR3 is built from 17 residues. Trimming at V came to 5 bases and at J to 0 bases, leaving 7 bases not matched to a gene. The CDR3 DNA reads TGTGCCAGCAGTGTTAGCGGGACTAGCTCTGGGGCCAACGTCCTGACTTTC. Its protein is CASSVSGTSSGANVLTF.

This clone was seen only a few times. The chain couples TRBV27 to TRBJ1-2, with 9 positions matching TRBD1. The CDR3 covers 20 residues. V was pared by 0 bases and J by 0 bases, with 14 bases of the junction left unmatched. CDR1 and CDR2 (germline): MNHEY, SMNVEV (reference sequence). This CDR3 is CASSLSIYPGQGGSNYGYTF. The CDR3 nucleotides are TGTGCCAGCAGTTTATCGATATACCCGGGACAGGGCGGGTCTAACTATGGCTACACCTTC.

The chain links TRBV11-2 to TRBJ2-5, with TRBD2 matching 7 bases. The CDR3 loop spans 14 amino acids. CDR1 is SGHAT and CDR2 is FQNNGV in the germline V gene. V lost 6 bases and J lost 2; bases outside the gene matches: 6. CDR3 loop: CASSIRGVQETQYF. CDR3 bases: TGTGCCAGCAGTATTCGGGGGGTGCAAGAGACCCAGTACTTC.

This clone was detected a few times. This chain uses TRBV6-5 with TRBJ2-2; perhaps TRBD1 as D (5 bases). The V end lost 9 bases, the J end lost 1 base, and 6 bases lay between the germline ends. The germline CDR1 and CDR2 sequences are MNHEY and SVGAGI. This CDR3 has 12 amino acids. As DNA, the CDR3 is TGTGCCAGTCAGGGGAACACCGGGGAGCTGTTTTTT. Amino acids: CASQGNTGELFF.

This clone was observed a handful of times. The genes are TRBV30 and TRBJ2-2; 10 bases are shared with TRBD1. The CDR3 extends over 14 amino acids. Germline CDR1 is GTSNPN and CDR2 is SVGIG (reference sequence). Trimming removed 5 bases from V and 6 bases from J; junction bases left unmatched: 6. The CDR3 loop is CAWGGQGEAGELFF. CDR3 in DNA: TGTGCCTGGGGCGGACAGGGGGAGGCCGGGGAGCTGTTTTTT. Full variable domain (outside the CDR3, taken from reference TRBV30 and TRBJ2-2): SQTIHQWPATLVQPVGSPLSLECTVEGTSNPNLYWYRQAAGRGLQLLFYSVGIGQISSEVPQNLSASRPQDRQFILSSKKLLLSDSGFYLCAWGGQGEAGELFFGEGSRLTVL.

The chain carries TRBV27 and TRBJ1-1; 8 bases match TRBD1. The CDR3 contains 15 residues. Trimming removed 2 bases from V and 5 bases from J; junction bases left unmatched: 7. CDR1 is MNHEY, CDR2 SMNVEV, per germline (reference sequence). Written as DNA, the CDR3 is TGTGCCAGCAGTTTACGGAACAGGGGGATAACTGAAGCTTTCTTT. This gives the protein CASSLRNRGITEAFF.

In nucleotides, the CDR3 is TGTGCCACCAGCAGAGATTGGGGACTAGCGGGAGCCGGGGAGCTGTTTTTT. Translating gives CATSRDWGLAGAGELFF. The chain couples TRBV15 to TRBJ2-2; 14 bases line up with TRBD2. V was pared by 0 bases and J by 6 bases, with 3 bases of the junction left unmatched. The germline gives CDR1 LNHNV, CDR2 YYDKDF (reference sequence). The CDR3 is made up of 17 amino acids.

The V call is TRBV11-2, the J call TRBJ1-2; 7 bases fit TRBD1. The CDR3 extends over 13 amino acids. Germline CDR1 and CDR2: SGHAT and FQNNGV. The V segment lost 5 bases and the J segment 2 bases; nucleotides outside the gene matches: 2. The chain's CDR3 is CASSPGQNYGYTF. Written as DNA, the CDR3 is TGTGCCAGCAGCCCGGGACAGAACTATGGCTACACCTTC.

This chain joins TRBV9 and TRBJ2-7; possible D gene TRBD2, 6 bases. There are 14 residues in the CDR3. Looked up from germline, CDR1 is SGDLS and CDR2 is YYNGEE. V shed 4 bases and J shed 5 bases, with 16 bases lying between them. CDR3 nucleotides: TGTGCCAGCAGCCCCGATCTCCGGGAGAACGAGCAGTACTTC. Its translation: CASSPDLRENEQYF.

The chain employs TRBV28 and TRBJ1-2; TRBD1 is a possible D gene (5 bases). This CDR3 region has 14 residues. Germline CDR1 is MDHEN and CDR2 is SYDVKM. The germline V and J ends were trimmed by 1 base and 4 bases, with 10 bases remaining between them. The CDR3 is CASSLLTGGYGYTF. For the CDR3, the DNA is TGTGCCAGCAGTTTATTGACCGGGGGCTATGGCTACACCTTC.

In the case of this clone: The junction does not match germline at one end; this may be a read error. The chain combines TRBV2 with TRBJ2-7, with 7 bases that match TRBD2. CDR3 size: 12 residues. From germline, CDR1 is SNHLY and CDR2 FYNNEI. The CDR3 DNA reads TGTGCCAGCAGTGAACAGCAGCGGGGCGGAAACTTC. Translation gives CASSEQQRGGNF. The variable domain in full, completed from reference TRBV2 and TRBJ2-7, reads EPEVTQTPSHQVTQMGQEVILRCVPISNHLYFYWYRQILGQKVEFLVSFYNNEISEKSEIFDDQFSVERPDGSNFTLKIRSTKLEDSAMYFCASSEQQRGGNFGPGTRLTVT.

V and J are TRBV19 and TRBJ1-6; TRBD1 aligns across 10 bases. CDR3 length equals 13 residues. Looked up from germline, CDR1 is LNHDA and CDR2 is SQIVND (reference sequence). J lost 6 bases, V lost 9 bases, and 2 bases had no gene match. The CDR3 DNA reads TGTGCCAGCCGGGACAGGGGTAATTCACCCCTCCACTTT. Amino acids: CASRDRGNSPLHF.

The rearrangement joins TRBV5-1 to TRBJ2-1; D is unclear. Deletions cut 0 bases from V and 0 bases from J, with 10 bases between. Germline lookup yields CDR1 SGHRS and CDR2 YFSETQ. This CDR3 is built from 16 residues. This CDR3 reads CASSLAVFSSYNEQFF. Written as DNA, the CDR3 is TGCGCCAGCAGCTTGGCGGTTTTTAGCTCCTACAATGAGCAGTTCTTC.

The chain carries TRBV7-9 and TRBJ2-7; 15 bases are a match to TRBD2. This CDR3 has 16 residues. With V trimmed by 6 bases and J by 4 bases, 7 bases remained unmatched. Germline-derived CDR1 and CDR2 are SEHNR and FQNEAQ (reference sequence). The chain's CDR3 is CASRHTGTSGRYEQYF. CDR3 in DNA: TGTGCCAGCAGACACACCGGGACTAGCGGGAGGTACGAGCAGTACTTC.

The V and J genes are TRBV27 and TRBJ2-2, with 11 bases that match TRBD1. Germline CDR1 reads MNHEY; CDR2 reads SMNVEV (reference sequence). The ends lost 4 bases at V and 4 bases at J; junction bases unmatched: 2. The CDR3 has 15 residues. The CDR3 bases are TGTGCCAGCAGTTCCGGGACAGGGGGCACCGGGGAGCTGTTTTTT. This gives the protein CASSSGTGGTGELFF.

V usage is TRBV9 and J usage is TRBJ2-5; 8 positions match TRBD2. Germline assignment: CDR1 SGDLS and CDR2 YYNGEE. The CDR3 sequence is 16 residues long. Trimming removed 0 bases from V and 3 bases from J; junction bases left unmatched: 7. Here the CDR3 DNA reads TGTGCCAGCAGCGTAGGGATAGCGGGGAACAAAGAGACCCAGTACTTC. Amino acid sequence: CASSVGIAGNKETQYF. The variable domain in full, with the rest retrieved from reference TRBV9 and TRBJ2-5, is DSGVTQTPKHLITATGQRVTLRCSPRSGDLSVYWYQQSLDQGLQFLIQYYNGEERAKGNILERFSAQQFPDLHSELNLSSLELGDSALYFCASSVGIAGNKETQYFGPGTRLLVL.

The CDR3 sequence is CASSSGWGAYNEQFF. The CDR3 nucleotides read TGTGCCAGCAGCAGTGGATGGGGGGCCTACAATGAGCAGTTCTTC. The genes are TRBV9 and TRBJ2-1; TRBD2 might be the D (6 bases). CDR1 and CDR2 (germline): SGDLS, YYNGEE. This CDR3 region has 15 residues. Between the trimmed V and J ends, which lost 4 bases and 2 bases, there was a span of 13 bases.

CDR3 DNA: TGTGCCAGCAGCTTTGGGCAGGGGCTTGGAGAGACCCAGTACTTC. Protein product: CASSFGQGLGETQYF. The chain joins TRBV11-3 to TRBJ2-5, with D possibly being TRBD1 (6 bases). Germline V CDR1 and CDR2: SGHNT, YENEEA. V shed 3 bases and J shed 4 bases, with 15 bases lying between them. This CDR3 has 15 residues.

This chain links TRBV18 with TRBJ2-3; 8 bases map to TRBD1. V lost 6 bases to trimming and J lost 0 bases; unmatched junction nucleotides: 8. Germline assignment: CDR1 KGHSH and CDR2 LQKENI. The length of the CDR3 is 16 residues. The DNA of the CDR3 is TGTGCCAGCTCTCCTACCCGACAGGGGAGCACAGATACGCAGTATTTT. Translated, it gives CASSPTRQGSTDTQYF.

The chain employs TRBV10-3 and TRBJ1-1; TRBD1 matches 10 bases. J lost 5 bases, V lost 0 bases, and 6 bases had no gene match. This CDR3 has 16 residues. Germline V CDR1 and CDR2: ENHRY, SYGVKD. The CDR3, as DNA: TGTGCCATCAGTGAGTCAGGGGACAGGGGATGGACTGAAGCTTTCTTT. As protein: CAISESGDRGWTEAFF.

In this sample, this clone turned up a few times. V usage is TRBV15 and J usage is TRBJ1-2; D possibly corresponds to TRBD1 (6 bases). The CDR3 totals 14 residues. Germline V gives CDR1 LNHNV, CDR2 YYDKDF (reference sequence). Trimming removed 1 base from V and 1 base from J, with 7 bases in between. CDR3 bases: TGTGCCACCAGCAGAGGGGGGCATAACTATGGCTACACCTTC. This codes for CATSRGGHNYGYTF.

The V gene is TRBV6-5, the J gene TRBJ2-1; TRBD1 matches at 11 bases. Germline CDR1 is MNHEY and CDR2 is SVGAGI. V was clipped by 4 bases and J by 4 bases; unmatched bases: 3. CDR3 size: 15 residues. CDR3 loop: CASSWDRGRYNEQFF. CDR3 DNA sequence: TGTGCCAGCAGTTGGGACAGGGGGAGATACAATGAGCAGTTCTTC.